This entry lists 14 T cell receptor beta chains sequenced from one sample in a study of shared clonotypes between healthy human individuals. TCRdb's table, derived via immunoSEQ multiplex PCR, lists solely in-frame clones and lacks some. The table shows some 500,000 clones, with around three quarters occurring only once. Source material: PBMCs. Receptors originate from a woman aged 40 to 50 in good health. Some clones in this sample may be carry-over from other donors' samples.

This clone was observed a few times. The chain recombines TRBV5-4 with TRBJ2-1; D is unresolved. Trimming took off 9 bases at V and 0 bases at J, with 13 bases between the two ends. This CDR3 spans 14 amino acids. Per germline, CDR1 SGHNT and CDR2 YYREEE (reference sequence). For the CDR3, the DNA is TGTGCCATCCTAGACACGAGCTCCTACAATGAGCAGTTCTTC. Encoded protein: CAILDTSSYNEQFF.

The DNA for the CDR3 is TGTGCCAGCAGTGAATCCGGGACAGTCGGGGGCTACACCTTC. Encoded protein: CASSESGTVGGYTF. The chain has TRBV6-1 and TRBJ1-2, with 7 bases that match TRBD1. Looked up from germline, CDR1 is MNHNS and CDR2 is SASEGT. The length of the CDR3 is 14 residues. Trimming at V came to 2 bases and at J to 8 bases, leaving 8 bases not matched to a gene.

This clone was observed many times. The rearrangement links TRBV4-2 to TRBJ2-1; TRBD2 matches 8 bases. The germline V gene encodes CDR1 LGHNA and CDR2 YNFKEQ. The ends lost 0 bases at V and 7 bases at J; junction bases unmatched: 17. This CDR3 is 19 amino acids long. The CDR3: CASSQESGTRDIGGNEQFF. The CDR3 DNA sequence: TGTGCCAGCAGCCAAGAATCCGGGACTAGGGACATCGGCGGGAATGAGCAGTTCTTC.

V and J are TRBV6-4 and TRBJ2-7; unclear D gene. The V gene's germline CDR1 is MRHNA and CDR2 SNTAGT. The CDR3 runs 14 residues. V lost 5 bases, J lost 3 bases, and 14 bases lay in between. The chain's CDR3 is CASSPRTSNYEQYF. The CDR3 bases are TGTGCCAGCAGTCCCAGAACCTCTAACTACGAGCAGTACTTC.

V is TRBV7-9 and J is TRBJ2-1, with D perhaps TRBD2 (6 bases). Germline V lookup: CDR1 SEHNR, CDR2 FQNEAQ (reference sequence). The CDR3 runs 13 residues. V shed 5 bases and J shed 13 bases, with 18 bases lying between them. In DNA, the CDR3 is TGTGCCAGCAGCCCCCTCGTAGCGGCAGTTCAGTTCTTC. Its protein product is CASSPLVAAVQFF.

This clone occurred a few times. The J gene is TRBJ1-5, the V gene TRBV6-1; a weak D match, TRBD1 (6 bases). Germline CDR1 is MNHNS and CDR2 is SASEGT. The ends were cut back, 2 bases at V and 3 bases at J, with 11 bases in the middle. The CDR3 has 15 amino acids. The CDR3 here is CASSEQDRNNQPQHF. CDR3 sequence (DNA): TGTGCCAGCAGTGAACAGGACAGAAACAATCAGCCCCAGCATTTT.

The chain is built from TRBV5-1 and TRBJ1-5, with no clear D. The ends were cut back, 4 bases at V and 0 bases at J, with 11 bases in the middle. The CDR3 runs 15 residues. In germline, CDR1 is SGHRS, CDR2 YFSETQ. This chain's CDR3 is CASSQDGDSNQPQHF. The CDR3 DNA sequence: TGCGCCAGCAGCCAGGACGGCGATAGCAATCAGCCCCAGCATTTT.

J is TRBJ2-7 and V is TRBV7-8; D may correspond to TRBD1 or TRBD2 (5 bases each). V was cut by 5 bases and J by 5 bases, with 16 bases left in between. Germline CDR1 SGHVS, CDR2 FQNEAQ. This CDR3 is built from 14 residues. The CDR3: CASSLSGRGDEQYF. The CDR3 DNA reads TGTGCCAGCAGCCTATCCGGACGAGGGGACGAGCAGTACTTC.

This clone was detected only once. The chain recombines TRBV15 with TRBJ2-7; D unresolved. Looked up from germline, CDR1 is LNHNV and CDR2 is YYDKDF (reference sequence). V lost 3 bases, J lost 4 bases, and 10 bases lay in between. This CDR3 has 13 residues. The CDR3 bases are TGTGCCACCAGCAGGGTAATTAGGTACGAGCAGTACTTC. As protein: CATSRVIRYEQYF.

In its sample, this clone was seen many times. The chain carries TRBV6-4 and TRBJ1-5; 8 bases line up with TRBD1. The CDR3 covers 15 residues. Germline V gene data show CDR1 as MRHNA and CDR2 as SNTAGT. V shed 3 bases, J shed 1 base, and the junction held 2 bases outside the gene matches. CDR3 loop: CASSETGESNQPQHF. CDR3 nucleotides: TGTGCCAGCAGTGAGACAGGGGAAAGCAATCAGCCCCAGCATTTT.

This clone has just a few counts. The gene calls are TRBV2 and TRBJ2-3; unclear D gene. Trimming removed 6 bases at V and 0 bases at J, with 4 bases between. Germline values: CDR1 SNHLY, CDR2 FYNNEI. The CDR3 has 12 amino acids. The chain's CDR3 is CASRVSTDTQYF. The CDR3 nucleotides are TGTGCCAGCAGGGTCAGCACAGATACGCAGTATTTT.

On this clone itself: The same CDR3 arises from other DNA sequences in this sample as well. This chain links TRBV5-1 with TRBJ2-7; D not certain. Per germline, CDR1 SGHRS and CDR2 YFSETQ. This CDR3 region has 13 residues. Trimming took 4 bases from V and 1 from J, leaving 9 bases between them. CDR3 nucleotides: TGCGCCAGCAGCGAGGACGGGTCCTACGAGCAGTACTTC. It specifies CASSEDGSYEQYF.

The rearrangement uses TRBV7-2 and TRBJ2-7, with TRBD1 matching over 8 bases. With 1 base clipped from V and 5 bases from J, the junction kept 4 bases outside the gene matches. This CDR3 is 14 amino acids long. The germline V gene encodes CDR1 SGHTA and CDR2 FQGNSA. CDR3 nucleotides: TGTGCCAGCAGCTTAGTGCCAGGGGGCGACGAGCAGTACTTC. Translation gives CASSLVPGGDEQYF.

The chain has TRBV6-1 and TRBJ1-4, with no clear D. Germline CDR1 reads MNHNS; CDR2 reads SASEGT. Deletions cut 2 bases from V and 6 bases from J, with 4 bases between. This CDR3 comprises 12 residues. As DNA, the CDR3 is TGTGCCAGCAGTGAATACTATGAAAAACTGTTTTTT. It yields the protein CASSEYYEKLFF.